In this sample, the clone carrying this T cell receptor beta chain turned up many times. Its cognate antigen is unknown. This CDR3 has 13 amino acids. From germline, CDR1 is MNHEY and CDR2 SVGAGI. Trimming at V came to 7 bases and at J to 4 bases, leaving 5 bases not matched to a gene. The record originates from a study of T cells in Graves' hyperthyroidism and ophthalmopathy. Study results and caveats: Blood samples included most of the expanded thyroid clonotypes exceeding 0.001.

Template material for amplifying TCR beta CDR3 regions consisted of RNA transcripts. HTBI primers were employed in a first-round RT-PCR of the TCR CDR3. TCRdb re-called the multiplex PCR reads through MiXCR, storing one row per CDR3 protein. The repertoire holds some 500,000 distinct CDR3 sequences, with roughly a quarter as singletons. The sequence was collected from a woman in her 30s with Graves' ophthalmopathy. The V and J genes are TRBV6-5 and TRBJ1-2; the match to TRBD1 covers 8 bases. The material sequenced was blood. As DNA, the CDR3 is TGTGCCAGCATTATAGACAGGGGCTATGGCTACACCTTC. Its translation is CASIIDRGYGYTF.